This record concerns one TCR beta chain sequence. What this receptor recognizes is not known. No much larger clonotype is one base removed from it; base qualities were not supplied. The CDR3 regions of human TCRbeta chains were subjected to immunosequencing. In the source study's methods: TCRs in the repertoires were compared against a reference library of SARS-CoV-2-specific TCRs that had been generated with the MIRA antigen-specificity platform. Breadth meant the fraction of unique TCRs that were SARS-CoV-2-associated, whereas depth meant the fraction of total T cells that were SARS-CoV-2-associated. Using the MIRA data, each spike-specific TCR was assigned both to the spike region to which the TCR was reactive and to a CD4 or CD8 class. Log10-transformed breadth and depth values were compared by one-way ANOVA with Sidak's multiple comparisons tests. The clones in this table, taken by TCRdb from immuneACCESS, are in-frame only. Not every clone is retained; where verified, under half of the shortfall comes from an unresolved V gene, and the cause of the rest is unknown. The V and J calls and clone size are taken from that table; D and trimming were inferred from the DNA. This sample gives over 150,000 clones in total; around 90% of them show up just once. The top ten hold 11% of the sample.

The time point label, read with the paper, signifies: about 28 days (+/-7) after the second vaccine dose. AZD1222 recipients whose second dose came at about 4 weeks and those whose second dose came at about 12 weeks were combined into one group, since spike-specific TCR depth and breadth did not differ between the two schedules. The vaccinee samples were drawn from two UK trials, COV001 and COV002, one of which was a single-blind randomized controlled phase 2/3 trial testing AZD1222 (ChAdOx1 nCoV-19) in healthy adults. For TCRbeta chain sequencing, PBMC samples were collected from trial participants at day 0 and at day 28 after the second dose. Based on the germline V gene (reference sequence), the CDR1 and CDR2 sequences are SGHAT and FQDESV. From cysteine to phenylalanine, the CDR3 is 15 amino acids long. The DNA shown is the 45-base CDR3, in frame from base 1. Clipping removes 2 bases from V and 4 bases from J, with 6 as the unmatched junction base count.

The sample belongs to a study of T cell responses to AZD1222 COVID-19 vaccine (dated by TCRdb to the early 2020s). With regard to the full study: TCR sequencing covered more than 230 trial participants: 200 to 220 given two doses of AZD1222 and 26 given two doses of MenACWY control vaccine. Trial participants were enrolled by age into subgroups of 18-55, 56-69 and 70-plus years, and around 150, 28 and 57 TCR-sequenced participants, respectively, were included in these subgroups.

The full study reports these points: Epitopes outside the regions mutated in the B.1.351 and B.1.1.7 variants were reportedly recognized by nearly half of the unique spike-specific TCRs. Only five or six AZD1222 recipients were SARS-CoV-2 seropositive at baseline, limiting conclusions about previously exposed vaccinees. Because no day 14 peak-response samples were available, repertoires were characterized only after the peak T cell response. Participants were mostly white British and included more females than males, and it was suggested by the authors that clonal diversity may have been underestimated. In the small 56-69-year group, the increase in depth fell short of significance, most likely because of low power. The whole spike protein was spanned by vaccine-associated CD4 TCRs, and dominant responses were seen in regions 160-218 and 743-854. A significant rise in spike-specific TCR breadth and depth was observed after two AZD1222 doses relative to day 0 and relative to MenACWY recipients.

The material sequenced was peripheral blood, taken 28 days after the second AZD1222 dose. The rearrangement joined TRBV11-1 to TRBJ2-7, with 9 central nucleotides matching TRBD2. This receptor was taken from an adult who received the AZD1222 COVID-19 vaccine. Here the CDR3 is given as CASSLHSGGPYEQYF. Here is the DNA: TGTGCCAGCAGCTTACACAGCGGGGGGCCATACGAGCAGTACTTC.